These 4 T cell receptor beta chains came from one sample sequenced in a study of PD-1 blockade in mismatch repair-deficient tumors. Noted time point: roughly 10-day in vitro stimulation with candidate neoantigen peptide 6. Sequencing used immunoSEQ multiplex PCR; TCRdb keeps in-frame clones, though not all of them. In the table there are roughly 15,000 clones, about 88% of which are singletons. These receptors' antigens are unknown. The sample here was cells cultured in vitro, taken from a patient treated with pembrolizumab. The receptor set was obtained from an adult with mismatch repair-deficient cancer.

The chain recombines TRBV2 with TRBJ2-2; 7 positions agree with TRBD1. Trimming at V came to 4 bases and at J to 6 bases, leaving 5 bases not matched to a gene. Germline CDR1 and CDR2: SNHLY and FYNNEI. There are 14 residues in the CDR3. In DNA, the CDR3 is TGTGCCAGCAGTGGACAGGGTATGGCCGGGGAGCTGTTTTTT. Translated: CASSGQGMAGELFF.

The rearrangement joins TRBV19 to TRBJ2-7; D remains ambiguous. The CDR3 totals 13 residues. Germline CDR1 and CDR2: LNHDA and SQIVND (reference sequence). The ends were cut back, 2 bases at V and 4 bases at J, with 9 bases in the middle. The CDR3 bases are TGTGCCAGTAGTATAATGGGGAATTACGAGCAGTACTTC. As protein: CASSIMGNYEQYF.

The chain has TRBV11-3 and TRBJ2-7, with 7 bases lining up with TRBD1. With V trimmed by 3 bases and J by 2 bases, 7 bases remained unmatched. From germline, CDR1 is SGHNT and CDR2 YENEEA. CDR3 length: 15 residues. CDR3 sequence: CASSFQGTETYEQYF. As DNA, the CDR3 is TGTGCCAGCAGCTTCCAGGGGACAGAAACCTACGAGCAGTACTTC.

This clone was detected a few times. The CDR3 loop reads CASSEVGSGETQYF. Written as DNA, the CDR3 is TGTGCCAGCAGTGAAGTAGGGTCGGGGGAGACCCAGTACTTC. This chain links TRBV2 with TRBJ2-5; maybe TRBD2 (5 bases). V gave up 1 base and J gave up 5 bases, with 11 bases separating them. The CDR3 consists of 14 residues. Germline lookup yields CDR1 SNHLY and CDR2 FYNNEI.